A selection of T cell receptor beta chains follows, all from one sample in a study of blood T cell repertoires in COVID-19. Method: immunoSEQ multiplex PCR; TCRdb's copy keeps in-frame clones and lacks some. Here the sample spans approximately 160,000 clones, around four fifths being singletons. Sequencing used peripheral blood. Source of these receptors: a man in his forties who had recovered from COVID-19. The CDR3 runs from the conserved cysteine through the conserved F or W. D genes are given only for firm matches. The size entry is marked missing in some rows and otherwise reads once, few, many or a size class.

D: NA
V: TRBV5-5
size: NA
J: TRBJ2-7
DNA: TGTGCCAGCAGCTTGATCGGGGCGGGGTTCTACGAGCAGTACTTC
CDR3: CASSLIGAGFYEQYF

D: NA
V: TRBV9
size: NA
J: TRBJ1-1
DNA: TGTGCCAGCAGTGATTCCTTGACGGGGAACACTGAAGCTTTCTTT
CDR3: CASSDSLTGNTEAFF

D: NA
V: TRBV28
size: NA
J: TRBJ1-5
DNA: TGTGCCAGCAAGAGAGGGAATAGCAATCAGCCCCAGCATTTT
CDR3: CASKRGNSNQPQHF

D: TRBD2
V: TRBV7-3
size: NA
J: TRBJ2-1
DNA: TGTGCCAGCAGCTTTATAGCGGGGGCTGAGCAGTTCTTC
CDR3: CASSFIAGAEQFF

D: TRBD2
V: TRBV18
size: NA
J: TRBJ2-3
DNA: TGTGCCAGCTCATTCTCTAGCGGAAACACAGATACGCAGTATTTT
CDR3: CASSFSSGNTDTQYF

D: NA
V: TRBV28
size: NA
J: TRBJ1-2
DNA: TGTGCCAGCAGTACCTCGACAGCGACTAACTATGGCTACACCTTC
CDR3: CASSTSTATNYGYTF

D: NA
V: TRBV4-2
size: NA
J: TRBJ1-1
DNA: TGTGCCAGCAGCCAAGATCACGGAGGGGTCTACACTGAAGCTTTCTTT
CDR3: CASSQDHGGVYTEAFF

D: TRBD2
V: TRBV28
size: once
J: TRBJ2-5
DNA: TGTGCCAGCAGTTCCCCATACATGACTAGCGGGAAGGTACAAGAGACCCAGTACTTC
CDR3: CASSSPYMTSGKVQETQYF

D: TRBD2
V: TRBV3-1/TRBV3-2
size: once
J: TRBJ2-1
DNA: TGTGCCAGCAGCCAAGGGTCGTCTAGCGGGAGTGAAGATGAGCAGTTCTTC
CDR3: CASSQGSSSGSEDEQFF

D: NA
V: TRBV7-9
size: NA
J: TRBJ1-5
DNA: TGTGCCAGCAGCTTATCAGGGGATCAGCCCCAGCATTTT
CDR3: CASSLSGDQPQHF

D: NA
V: TRBV21-1
size: NA
J: TRBJ2-1
DNA: TGTGCCAGCAGCAAAGACGGACTAGCGGGAAAGAAAAATGAGCAGTTCTTC
CDR3: CASSKDGLAGKKNEQFF

D: TRBD2
V: TRBV6-2/TRBV6-3
size: NA
J: TRBJ2-2
DNA: TGTGCCAGCAGTTTTACCGGGACTACTGACACCGGGGAGCTGTTTTTT
CDR3: CASSFTGTTDTGELFF

D: NA
V: TRBV4-3
size: NA
J: TRBJ1-5
DNA: TGCGCCAGCAGCCAAGGGGCGACAAAGCCCCAGCATTTT
CDR3: CASSQGATKPQHF

D: NA
V: TRBV29-1
size: NA
J: TRBJ1-1
DNA: TGCAGCGTTGAAGGCTCAGTCGTGGTACGCGGCACTGAAGCTTTCTTT
CDR3: CSVEGSVVVRGTEAFF

D: NA
V: TRBV30
size: NA
J: TRBJ2-7
DNA: TGTGCCTGGAGTCTTGGCAGGGCCTACGAGCAGTACTTC
CDR3: CAWSLGRAYEQYF

D: TRBD1
V: TRBV5-6
size: NA
J: TRBJ2-2
DNA: TGTGCCAGCAGTGTCCCAGGGGGCGCGATAACCGGGGAGCTGTTTTTT
CDR3: CASSVPGGAITGELFF

D: TRBD1
V: TRBV2
size: NA
J: TRBJ2-1
DNA: TGTGCCAGCAGTTCTGGACAGGAAACCTACAATGAGCAGTTCTTC
CDR3: CASSSGQETYNEQFF

D: NA
V: TRBV7-8
size: NA
J: TRBJ2-7
DNA: TGTGCCAGCAGCATCAGGGTTAACTCCTACGAGCAGTACTTC
CDR3: CASSIRVNSYEQYF

D: NA
V: TRBV9
size: NA
J: TRBJ2-1
DNA: TGTGCCAGCAGCGTAGGCGGACTCTCCTACAATGAGCAGTTCTTC
CDR3: CASSVGGLSYNEQFF

D: NA
V: TRBV15
size: NA
J: TRBJ1-4
DNA: TGTGCCACCAGCAGAGATCGTAATGAAAAACTGTTTTTT
CDR3: CATSRDRNEKLFF

D: TRBD2
V: TRBV10-3
size: NA
J: TRBJ2-4
DNA: TGTGCCATCAGTTCGACTAGCGGGGTAGCCAAAAACATTCAGTACTTC
CDR3: CAISSTSGVAKNIQYF

D: NA
V: TRBV5-4
size: NA
J: TRBJ2-1
DNA: TGTGCCAGCAGCTTGGAGGGGGTAGGGCCTCCCCCCTACAATGAGCAGTTCTTC
CDR3: CASSLEGVGPPPYNEQFF

D: NA
V: TRBV27
size: NA
J: TRBJ2-3
DNA: TGTGCCAGCAGTGTGGGCAATACGCAGTATTTT
CDR3: CASSVGNTQYF

D: TRBD1
V: TRBV18
size: few
J: TRBJ1-3
DNA: TGTGCCAGCTCACCTCCGACAGGGGGCTCTGGAAACACCATATATTTT
CDR3: CASSPPTGGSGNTIYF